This TCR beta chain was sequenced in a study of blood T cell repertoires in COVID-19. Turning to the study itself: COVID-19 samples collected from the United States, Italy and Spain covered acute and convalescent phases.

Only in-frame clones appear in the TCRdb table, and some are missing; sequencing was by immunoSEQ multiplex PCR. Of approximately 200,000 clones in the sample, roughly 83% were seen once. Cohorts were assigned according to the clinical history that participants reported. The CDR3 has 16 residues. The V and J genes are TRBV21-1 and TRBJ2-7; the tabulated D call, TRBD1, remains unverified against the DNA. TRBV21-1 is an annotated pseudogene. The clonotype originates from a woman under 40 who had recovered from COVID-19. Sequencing input: PBMCs or T cells enriched from blood (not recorded which). The CDR3 bases are TGTGCCAGCAGCAAGACACCGGGACATCCGATGGACGAGCAGTACTTC. It yields the protein CASSKTPGHPMDEQYF.